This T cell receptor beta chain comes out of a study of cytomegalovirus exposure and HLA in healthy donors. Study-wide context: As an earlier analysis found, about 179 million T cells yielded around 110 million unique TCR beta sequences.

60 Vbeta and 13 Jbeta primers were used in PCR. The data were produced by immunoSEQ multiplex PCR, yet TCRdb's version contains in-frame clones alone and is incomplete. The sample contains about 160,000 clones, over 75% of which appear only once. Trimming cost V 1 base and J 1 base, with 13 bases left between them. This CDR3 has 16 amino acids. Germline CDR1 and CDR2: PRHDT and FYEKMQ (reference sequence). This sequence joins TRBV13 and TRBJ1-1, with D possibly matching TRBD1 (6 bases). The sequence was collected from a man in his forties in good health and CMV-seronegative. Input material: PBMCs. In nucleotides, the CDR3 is TGTGCCAGCAGCTTAGCGGGAGGGGGTCCGAACACTGAAGCTTTCTTT. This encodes CASSLAGGGPNTEAFF.